This T cell receptor (beta chain) originates from a study of blood T cell repertoires in COVID-19. Across the study: In Cohort 3, a recovered donor had either two negative PCRs, clearance, or symptom resolution. Sources were T cells, B-cell-depleted T cells, or PBMCs; the material itself was cDNA or gDNA.

Method: immunoSEQ multiplex PCR; TCRdb's copy keeps in-frame clones and lacks some. The sample has about 140,000 clones, 84% seen once. This clone was seen repeatedly, ten times or more. Study members were between roughly 18 and 100 years old and lived in roughly 24 US regions. Participant-reported clinical history was the basis for cohort assignment. The V gene's germline CDR1 is SGHTA and CDR2 FQGNSA. Trimming at V came to 3 bases and at J to 5 bases, leaving 10 bases not matched to a gene. The CDR3 is 16 amino acids. Sequencing was carried out using PBMCs or T cells enriched from blood (not recorded which). The V and J genes are TRBV7-2 and TRBJ2-5; 9 bases are a match to TRBD2. The clonotype originates from a man aged 45-65 years in a cohort exposed to, infected with or recovered from COVID-19 (not recorded which). In DNA, the CDR3 is TGTGCCAGCAGCTTTTCTGGACTAGCGACAGTTGAGACCCAGTACTTC. Its translation is CASSFSGLATVETQYF.